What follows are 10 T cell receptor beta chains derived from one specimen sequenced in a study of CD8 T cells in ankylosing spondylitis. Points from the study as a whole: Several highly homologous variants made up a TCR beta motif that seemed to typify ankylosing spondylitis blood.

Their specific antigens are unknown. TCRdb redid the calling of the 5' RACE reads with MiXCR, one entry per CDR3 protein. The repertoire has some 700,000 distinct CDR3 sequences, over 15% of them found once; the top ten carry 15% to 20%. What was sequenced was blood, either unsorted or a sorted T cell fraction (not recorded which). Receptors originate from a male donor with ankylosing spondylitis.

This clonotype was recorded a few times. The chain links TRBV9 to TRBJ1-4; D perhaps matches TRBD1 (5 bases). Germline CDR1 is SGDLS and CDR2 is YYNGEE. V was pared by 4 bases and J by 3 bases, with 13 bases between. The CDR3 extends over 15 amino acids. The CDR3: CASSSRDRSNEKLFF. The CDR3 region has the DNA TGTGCCAGCAGCTCGCGGGACCGGTCTAATGAAAAACTGTTTTTT.

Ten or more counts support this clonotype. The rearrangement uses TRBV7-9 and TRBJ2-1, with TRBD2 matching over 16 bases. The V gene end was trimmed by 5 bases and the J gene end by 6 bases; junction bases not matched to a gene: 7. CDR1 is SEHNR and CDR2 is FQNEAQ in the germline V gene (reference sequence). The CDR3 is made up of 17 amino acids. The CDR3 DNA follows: TGTGCCAGCAGCCCAGGGACTAGCGGGAGGGCCATCAATGAGCAGTTCTTC. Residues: CASSPGTSGRAINEQFF.

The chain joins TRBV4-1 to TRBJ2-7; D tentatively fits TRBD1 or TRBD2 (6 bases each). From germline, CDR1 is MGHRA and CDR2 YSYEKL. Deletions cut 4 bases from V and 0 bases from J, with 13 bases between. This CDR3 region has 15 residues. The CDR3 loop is CASSRGAVGSYEQYF. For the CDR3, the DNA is TGCGCCAGCAGCCGGGGGGCAGTCGGCTCCTACGAGCAGTACTTC.

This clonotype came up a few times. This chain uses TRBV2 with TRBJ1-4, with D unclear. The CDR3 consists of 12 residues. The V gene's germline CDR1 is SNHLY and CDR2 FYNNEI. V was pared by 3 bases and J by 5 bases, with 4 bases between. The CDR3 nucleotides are TGTGCCAGCAGTGATATAAATGAAAAACTGTTTTTT. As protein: CASSDINEKLFF.

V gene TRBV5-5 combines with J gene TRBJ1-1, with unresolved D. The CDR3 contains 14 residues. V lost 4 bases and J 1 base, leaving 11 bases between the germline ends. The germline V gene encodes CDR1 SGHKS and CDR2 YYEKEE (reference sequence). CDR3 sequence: CASSPGIGNTEAFF. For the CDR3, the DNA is TGTGCCAGCAGCCCCGGGATAGGGAACACTGAAGCTTTCTTT.

CDR3 coding DNA: TGTGCCAGCAGCTTGAATCTCCCGGGGGAGGCGTCGGGGATCGATGAGCAGTTCTTC. Translation gives CASSLNLPGEASGIDEQFF. The rearrangement links TRBV5-4 to TRBJ2-1; D is perhaps TRBD2 (6 bases). V lost 1 base to trimming and J lost 8 bases, with 28 bases between them. CDR3 length: 19 residues. Germline CDR1 and CDR2: SGHNT and YYREEE (reference sequence). Drawing the rest from reference TRBV5-4 and TRBJ2-1, the complete variable domain is ETGVTQSPTHLIKTRGQQVTLRCSSQSGHNTVSWYQQALGQGPQFIFQYYREEENGRGNFPPRFSGLQFPNYSSELNVNALELDDSALYLCASSLNLPGEASGIDEQFFGPGTRLTVL.

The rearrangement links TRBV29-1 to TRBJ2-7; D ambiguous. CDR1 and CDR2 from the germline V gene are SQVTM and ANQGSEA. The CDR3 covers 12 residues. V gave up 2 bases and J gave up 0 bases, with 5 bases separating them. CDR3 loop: CSVEISSYEQYF. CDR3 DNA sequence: TGCAGCGTTGAAATCAGCTCCTACGAGCAGTACTTC.

The CDR3 here is CAGGADLYNEQFF. Here the CDR3 DNA reads TGTGCCGGAGGGGCGGATCTCTACAATGAGCAGTTCTTC. The chain is built from TRBV2 and TRBJ2-1, with D maybe TRBD2 (6 bases). Trimming took 11 bases from V and 3 from J, leaving 14 bases between them. Germline V gives CDR1 SNHLY, CDR2 FYNNEI. The CDR3 totals 13 residues.

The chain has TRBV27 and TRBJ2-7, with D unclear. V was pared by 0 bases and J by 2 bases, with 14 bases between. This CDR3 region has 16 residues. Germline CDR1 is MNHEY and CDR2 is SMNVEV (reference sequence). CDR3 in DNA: TGTGCCAGCAGTTTATCCTTTAGTATGCGAGCCTACGAGCAGTACTTC. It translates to CASSLSFSMRAYEQYF.

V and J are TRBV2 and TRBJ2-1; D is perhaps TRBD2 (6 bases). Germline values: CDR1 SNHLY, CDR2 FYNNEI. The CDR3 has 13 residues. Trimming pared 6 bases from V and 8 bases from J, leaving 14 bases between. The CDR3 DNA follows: TGTGCCAGCAGGGGGACTCAGGAGTATGAGCAGTTCTTC. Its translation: CASRGTQEYEQFF.